The 16 T cell receptor beta chains presented below share a single source sample, sequenced in a study of CD8 T cells in Susac syndrome. RNA totalling roughly 0.45 to 1 ug underwent reverse transcription with random hexamers. MiXCR, applied by TCRdb to the immunoSEQ multiplex PCR reads, yields one record per CDR3 protein. Of about 150,000 distinct CDR3 sequences detected, about 94% appear once; the ten largest clones hold roughly 0.2%. The specimen was CD8+ T cells from PBMCs. Receptors were obtained from a human donor with multiple sclerosis.

The V and J genes are TRBV7-9 and TRBJ2-3; no clear D gene. Deletions cut 1 base from V and 1 base from J, with 6 bases between. Germline lookup yields CDR1 SEHNR and CDR2 FQNEAQ (reference sequence). This CDR3 is built from 14 residues. The CDR3 loop is CASSLVGGTDTQYF. CDR3 nucleotides: TGTGCCAGCAGCTTAGTCGGTGGCACAGATACGCAGTATTTT.

This rearrangement joins TRBV7-9 to TRBJ2-5, with 9 bases aligning to TRBD1. This CDR3 has 16 residues. V was clipped by 4 bases and J by 3 bases; unmatched bases: 9. CDR1 is SEHNR, CDR2 FQNEAQ, per germline (reference sequence). The CDR3 DNA follows: TGTGCCAGCAGCTCAAACAGGGGGCTGAGAGAAGAGACCCAGTACTTC. Its translation is CASSSNRGLREETQYF.

The chain combines TRBV20-1 with TRBJ1-1; 10 bases agree with TRBD1. V dropped 1 base and J dropped 3; count of bases not matched to a gene: 2. The CDR3 is 14 residues long. Germline CDR1 DFQATT, CDR2 SNEGSKA (reference sequence). The CDR3 sequence is CSARGTGGDTEAFF. DNA of the CDR3: TGCAGTGCTAGAGGGACAGGGGGGGACACTGAAGCTTTCTTT.

This clonotype was recorded once. The chain recombines TRBV30 with TRBJ1-5; D ambiguous. Germline lookup yields CDR1 GTSNPN and CDR2 SVGIG (reference sequence). This CDR3 has 14 residues. The V end lost 1 base, the J end lost 0 bases, and 7 bases lay between the germline ends. The CDR3 coding sequence is TGTGCCTGGAGTGGCGAGTATAGCAATCAGCCCCAGCATTTT. It yields the protein CAWSGEYSNQPQHF.

This sequence joins TRBV28 and TRBJ2-5; D remains ambiguous. CDR1 and CDR2 (germline): MDHEN, SYDVKM. The germline V and J ends were trimmed by 5 bases and 0 bases, with 7 bases remaining between them. CDR3 length: 13 residues. The CDR3 DNA sequence: TGTGCCAGCAGTCTCCCGTACCAAGAGACCCAGTACTTC. As protein: CASSLPYQETQYF.

The V call is TRBV9, the J call TRBJ2-4; D remains ambiguous. V lost 3 bases and J lost 3, with 4 bases in between. The CDR3 covers 12 residues. Germline-derived CDR1 and CDR2 are SGDLS and YYNGEE. CDR3 sequence: CASSADKNIQYF. DNA for the CDR3: TGTGCCAGCAGCGCTGACAAAAACATTCAGTACTTC.

The chain employs TRBV20-1 and TRBJ2-1; TRBD2 agrees at 12 bases. Trimming took 1 base from V and 5 from J; bases not matched to a gene: 9. The germline V gene has CDR1 DFQATT and CDR2 SNEGSKA (reference sequence). The CDR3 has 17 residues. This CDR3 is CSARGLAGAQTHNEQFF. In DNA, the CDR3 is TGCAGTGCTAGAGGACTAGCGGGGGCCCAAACTCACAATGAGCAGTTCTTC.

The rearrangement uses TRBV9 and TRBJ2-7, with D perhaps matching TRBD1 (6 bases). Germline assignment: CDR1 SGDLS and CDR2 YYNGEE. Trimming removed 4 bases from V and 0 bases from J, with 14 bases in between. The CDR3 sequence is 15 residues long. This chain's CDR3 is CASSPRTAISYEQYF. CDR3 sequence (DNA): TGTGCCAGCAGCCCTCGGACAGCTATCTCCTACGAGCAGTACTTC.

The chain recombines TRBV29-1 with TRBJ1-2; 7 bases match TRBD1. The J segment lost 5 bases and the V segment lost 3 bases, leaving 6 bases of the junction unmatched. The CDR3 covers 13 residues. Germline V gene sequence: CDR1 SQVTM, CDR2 ANQGSEA. The CDR3 DNA reads TGCAGCGTTGATCAGGGGGGCGCTTATGGCTACACCTTC. Its translation: CSVDQGGAYGYTF.

The CDR3, as DNA: TGCGCCAGCAGCCAAGATCTTGGGGGCCACGGCACTGAAGCTTTCTTT. Translated: CASSQDLGGHGTEAFF. The chain uses TRBV4-1 and TRBJ1-1, with D tentatively TRBD1 (6 bases). The length of the CDR3 is 16 residues. Germline assignment: CDR1 MGHRA and CDR2 YSYEKL. The ends were cut back, 0 bases at V and 4 bases at J, with 15 bases in the middle.

The V call is TRBV27, the J call TRBJ2-4, with D perhaps matching TRBD1 (6 bases). Trimming removed 6 bases at V and 0 bases at J, with 18 bases between. The CDR3 runs to 17 residues. CDR1 is MNHEY, CDR2 SMNVEV, per germline (reference sequence). In DNA, the CDR3 is TGTGCCAGCAGCCTGGACGGGGACAAGCTAGCCAAAAACATTCAGTACTTC. This codes for CASSLDGDKLAKNIQYF.

This sequence joins TRBV28 and TRBJ2-7; D possibly matches TRBD1 or TRBD2 (5 bases each). Germline values: CDR1 MDHEN, CDR2 SYDVKM. The CDR3 has 15 amino acids. V was clipped by 3 bases and J by 2 bases, with 14 bases between them. CDR3 DNA: TGTGCCAGCAGTTTTAGCCACATGGGGGCCTACGAGCAGTACTTC. This gives the protein CASSFSHMGAYEQYF. The full variable domain, with the rest looked up from reference TRBV28 and TRBJ2-7, is DVKVTQSSRYLVKRTGEKVFLECVQDMDHENMFWYRQDPGLGLRLIYFSYDVKMKEKGDIPEGYSVSREKKERFSLILESASTNQTSMYLCASSFSHMGAYEQYFGPGTRLTVT.

This chain connects TRBV19 to TRBJ1-2, with unresolved D. Germline V lookup: CDR1 LNHDA, CDR2 SQIVND (reference sequence). V was trimmed by 3 bases and J by 6 bases, leaving 17 bases between them. This CDR3 is built from 15 residues. CDR3 residues: CASSMDLLPWDGYTF. Written as DNA, the CDR3 is TGTGCCAGTAGTATGGACCTCCTTCCATGGGATGGCTACACCTTC.

The chain uses TRBV7-8 and TRBJ1-4; D call uncertain. Germline values: CDR1 SGHVS, CDR2 FQNEAQ. The CDR3 is 15 amino acids. V was pared by 5 bases and J by 0 bases, with 10 bases between. The CDR3 loop reads CASSAEFATNEKLFF. CDR3 bases: TGTGCCAGCAGCGCAGAATTTGCAACTAATGAAAAACTGTTTTTT.

The gene calls are TRBV7-9 and TRBJ2-7, with D unresolved. The CDR3 consists of 15 residues. Germline-derived CDR1 and CDR2 are SEHNR and FQNEAQ (reference sequence). With 5 bases removed from V and 2 bases from J, the gap between germline ends came to 16 bases. The CDR3 is CASSPRGTRAYEQYF. The CDR3 DNA reads TGTGCCAGCAGCCCGCGTGGCACGCGAGCCTACGAGCAGTACTTC.

This rearrangement joins TRBV7-3 to TRBJ2-3; D unresolved. CDR1 SGHTA and CDR2 FQGTGA come from the germline V gene. The ends were cut back, 2 bases at V and 0 bases at J, with 9 bases in the middle. The CDR3 consists of 15 residues. CDR3 bases: TGTGCCAGCAGCTTAGGTTGGGCTAGCACAGATACGCAGTATTTT. It translates to CASSLGWASTDTQYF.